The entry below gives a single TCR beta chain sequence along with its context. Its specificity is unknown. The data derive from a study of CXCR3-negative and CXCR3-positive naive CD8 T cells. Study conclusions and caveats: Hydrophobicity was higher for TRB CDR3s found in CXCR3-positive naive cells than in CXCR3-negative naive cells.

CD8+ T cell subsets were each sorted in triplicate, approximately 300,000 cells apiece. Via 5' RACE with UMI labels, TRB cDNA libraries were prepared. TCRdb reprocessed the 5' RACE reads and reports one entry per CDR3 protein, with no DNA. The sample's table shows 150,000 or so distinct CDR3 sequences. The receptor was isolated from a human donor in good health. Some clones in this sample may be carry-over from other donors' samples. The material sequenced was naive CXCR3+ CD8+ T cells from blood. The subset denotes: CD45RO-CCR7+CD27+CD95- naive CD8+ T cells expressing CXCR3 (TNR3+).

The CDR3 here is CASSYLQGGWETQYF. The chain combines TRBV5-5 with TRBJ2-5; as DNA is missing, the TRBD1 call by TCRdb cannot be tested. Per germline, CDR1 SGHKS and CDR2 YYEKEE (reference sequence). This CDR3 is 15 amino acids long. The whole variable domain, remainder taken from reference TRBV5-5 and TRBJ2-5, is DAGVTQSPTHLIKTRGQQVTLRCSPISGHKSVSWYQQVLGQGPQFIFQYYEKEERGRGNFPDRFSARQFPNYSSELNVNALLLGDSALYLCASSYLQGGWETQYFGPGTRLLVL.